This section outlines one TCR beta chain sequence together with its context. The antigen remains unidentified. This entry belongs to a study of OX40 agonist ivuxolimab in advanced cancers. Overall study: Ivuxolimab, which is an agonistic anti-OX40 (CD134) antibody, was administered to the patients.

CDR3 length: 15 amino acids. V gave up 5 bases and J gave up 2 bases, with 16 bases separating them. Germline V gene data show CDR1 as SGHVS and CDR2 as FNYEAQ. Study-wide results and caveats: Also showing low normalized T-cell clonal expansion were some of the nonresponders. Some of the lowest clonal expansion was seen in partial responders at 0.1-3.0 mg/kg.

Measured with immunoSEQ multiplex PCR; TCRdb has only the in-frame clones, and not every one. There are 53,000 or so clones in the sample; 84% occur only once, and roughly 0.6% lies in the top ten. The material sequenced was CD4+ or CD8+ T cells sorted from blood, taken in a trial of the OX40 agonist ivuxolimab. The receptor's source is an adult with an advanced solid tumor such as melanoma, head and neck, liver or kidney cancer. This rearrangement joins TRBV7-6 to TRBJ2-7; a weak D match, TRBD2 (6 bases). The CDR3 reads CASSQRTGSPYEQYF. As DNA, the CDR3 is TGTGCCAGCAGCCAGCGGACCGGGAGCCCCTACGAGCAGTACTTC. The full variable domain, its missing parts supplied by reference TRBV7-6 and TRBJ2-7, is GAGVSQSPRYKVTKRGQDVALRCDPISGHVSLYWYRQALGQGPEFLTYFNYEAQQDKSGLPNDRFSAERPEGSISTLTIQRTEQRDSAMYRCASSQRTGSPYEQYFGPGTRLTVT.